The sequence of this T cell receptor (beta chain) was determined in a study of blood T cell repertoires in COVID-19. Study-level background: Acute and convalescent COVID-19 samples came from the United States, Italy and Spain. T cells, B-cell-depleted T cells, or PBMCs supplied cDNA or gDNA.

Germline V gene data show CDR1 as SGDLS and CDR2 as YYNGEE. V lost 2 bases and J 0 bases, leaving 17 bases between the germline ends. The CDR3 covers 17 residues. As processed by the authors: Nucleated cell counts were estimated from reference gene primer amplification. This table comes from immunoSEQ multiplex PCR, and its TCRdb copy is limited to in-frame clones, with some not included. The V and J calls and clone size are taken from that table; D and trimming were inferred from the DNA. The table has around 300,000 clones, nearly 90% seen once. This clone has only a few counts. What was sequenced was PBMCs or T cells enriched from blood (not recorded which). This TCR derives from a woman in her twenties or thirties who had recovered from COVID-19. J is TRBJ2-5 and V is TRBV9; perhaps TRBD2 as D (7 bases). CDR3: CASSVRSGGLYQETQYF. In nucleotides, the CDR3 is TGTGCCAGCAGCGTTCGGTCCGGGGGGCTGTACCAAGAGACCCAGTACTTC.